A selection of T cell receptor beta chains follows, all from one sample in a study of blood T cell repertoires in COVID-19. The table came from immunoSEQ multiplex PCR; TCRdb's copy has only in-frame clones and leaves some out. Of fewer than 200,000 clones in the sample, 81% were seen once. Sequenced input: peripheral blood. These receptors originate from a woman over 75 with COVID-19, enrolled during active disease. The CDR3 runs from the conserved cysteine through the conserved F or W. Fields, in order: D gene, clone size, V gene, J gene, CDR3 protein, CDR3 DNA. The D gene is left open where the match is weak. For some rows the clone size is stated as once, few or many, or as a class when expanded; others skip it.

D gene: TRBD1; clone size: -; V gene: TRBV6-6; J gene: TRBJ2-1; CDR3 protein: CATRDRLEQFF; CDR3 DNA: TGTGCCACCCGGGACAGGCTTGAGCAGTTCTTC
D gene: -; clone size: -; V gene: TRBV27; J gene: TRBJ1-6; CDR3 protein: CASSLGDWQSPLHF; CDR3 DNA: TGTGCCAGCAGCCTCGGGGATTGGCAATCACCCCTCCACTTT
D gene: TRBD1; clone size: once; V gene: TRBV5-6; J gene: TRBJ1-2; CDR3 protein: CASSLFRDRGNYGYTF; CDR3 DNA: TGTGCCAGCAGCTTGTTCCGGGACAGGGGAAATTATGGCTACACCTTC
D gene: -; clone size: -; V gene: TRBV7-9; J gene: TRBJ2-5; CDR3 protein: CALAGSAQETQYF; CDR3 DNA: TGTGCCCTAGCAGGATCAGCCCAAGAGACCCAGTACTTC
D gene: TRBD2; clone size: -; V gene: TRBV6-4; J gene: TRBJ2-7; CDR3 protein: CASSIPGGRSYEQYF; CDR3 DNA: TGTGCCAGCAGTATCCCGGGAGGGCGCTCCTACGAGCAGTACTTC
D gene: -; clone size: -; V gene: TRBV24-1; J gene: TRBJ1-2; CDR3 protein: CATSDPFVEGGYTF; CDR3 DNA: TGTGCCACCAGTGATCCCTTTGTTGAGGGCGGCTACACCTTC
D gene: TRBD2; clone size: -; V gene: TRBV9; J gene: TRBJ2-2; CDR3 protein: CASSAQGLAYTGELFF; CDR3 DNA: TGTGCCAGCAGCGCCCAAGGACTAGCGTACACCGGGGAGCTGTTTTTT
D gene: -; clone size: -; V gene: TRBV27; J gene: TRBJ2-7; CDR3 protein: CASSLSNTGSYEQYF; CDR3 DNA: TGTGCCAGCAGTTTATCTAACACGGGATCCTACGAGCAGTACTTC
D gene: TRBD1; clone size: -; V gene: TRBV5-8; J gene: TRBJ1-2; CDR3 protein: CASSRDRGYGYTF; CDR3 DNA: TGTGCCAGCAGCCGCGACAGGGGGTACGGCTACACCTTC
D gene: -; clone size: -; V gene: TRBV19; J gene: TRBJ1-1; CDR3 protein: CASSSTGNSLTEAFF; CDR3 DNA: TGTGCCAGTAGTTCCACAGGGAATTCGCTCACTGAAGCTTTCTTT
D gene: TRBD1; clone size: -; V gene: TRBV15; J gene: TRBJ1-4; CDR3 protein: CATSSGQEDWTEKLFF; CDR3 DNA: TGTGCCACCAGCAGCGGACAGGAAGATTGGACAGAAAAACTGTTTTTT
D gene: -; clone size: once; V gene: TRBV11-2; J gene: TRBJ2-7; CDR3 protein: CASSLNPGRGYEQYF; CDR3 DNA: TGTGCCAGCAGCTTAAACCCAGGGCGTGGGTACGAGCAGTACTTC
D gene: -; clone size: -; V gene: TRBV7-2; J gene: TRBJ1-1; CDR3 protein: CASSLEGVPNTEAFF; CDR3 DNA: TGTGCCAGCAGCTTAGAGGGGGTCCCGAACACTGAAGCTTTCTTT
D gene: TRBD1; clone size: -; V gene: TRBV10-2; J gene: TRBJ2-7; CDR3 protein: CASSGTGAYEQYF; CDR3 DNA: TGCGCCAGCAGTGGGACAGGGGCCTACGAGCAGTACTTC
D gene: -; clone size: once; V gene: TRBV3-1/TRBV3-2; J gene: TRBJ2-7; CDR3 protein: CASSQVRGRGEQYF; CDR3 DNA: TGTGCCAGCAGCCAAGTACGGGGGAGAGGCGAGCAGTACTTC
D gene: TRBD2; clone size: -; V gene: TRBV5-1; J gene: TRBJ2-1; CDR3 protein: CASSLVGGSYNEQFF; CDR3 DNA: TGCGCCAGCAGCTTGGTGGGAGGGTCCTACAATGAGCAGTTCTTC
D gene: TRBD1; clone size: once; V gene: TRBV25-1; J gene: TRBJ1-4; CDR3 protein: CASSDPSGTGNEKLFF; CDR3 DNA: TGTGCCAGCAGTGATCCCTCCGGGACAGGAAATGAAAAACTGTTTTTT
D gene: TRBD1; clone size: -; V gene: TRBV28; J gene: TRBJ2-7; CDR3 protein: CASSTGDHEQYF; CDR3 DNA: TGTGCCAGCAGTACAGGGGACCACGAGCAGTACTTC
D gene: TRBD2; clone size: once; V gene: TRBV2; J gene: TRBJ2-2; CDR3 protein: CARTSGRAPGELFF; CDR3 DNA: TGTGCCAGGACTAGCGGGAGGGCCCCCGGGGAGCTGTTTTTT
D gene: -; clone size: -; V gene: TRBV18; J gene: TRBJ2-3; CDR3 protein: CASAEASTDTQYF; CDR3 DNA: TGTGCCAGCGCCGAGGCTAGCACAGATACGCAGTATTTT
D gene: TRBD2; clone size: -; V gene: TRBV9; J gene: TRBJ2-1; CDR3 protein: CASSASGGAYNEQFF; CDR3 DNA: TGTGCCAGCAGCGCCAGCGGGGGGGCATACAATGAGCAGTTCTTC
D gene: -; clone size: -; V gene: TRBV19; J gene: TRBJ1-2; CDR3 protein: CASSIDHGGSFLSYTF; CDR3 DNA: TGTGCCAGTAGTATAGATCACGGCGGGAGCTTTTTGAGCTACACCTTC
D gene: -; clone size: -; V gene: TRBV9; J gene: TRBJ2-1; CDR3 protein: CASSYTSHDEQFF; CDR3 DNA: TGTGCCAGCAGCTATACTAGTCATGATGAGCAGTTCTTC
D gene: -; clone size: -; V gene: TRBV7-2; J gene: TRBJ1-1; CDR3 protein: CASSLSEAGHTEAFF; CDR3 DNA: TGTGCCAGCAGCTTATCTGAGGCGGGACACACTGAAGCTTTCTTT